This TCR beta chain emerged from a study of OX40 agonist ivuxolimab in advanced cancers. At the level of the study: Partial responses, seen in three patients, involved one hepatocellular carcinoma and two cutaneous melanomas.

Study-wide points: Clones of CD4+ and CD8+ blood T cells grew by week 6 at doses of 0.1 to 3.0 mg/kg. Relative to CD4+, CD8+ T cells held more expanded clones on average.

The protocol was immunoSEQ multiplex PCR, while the TCRdb copy is restricted to in-frame clones and leaves out a portion. This sample carries about 64,000 clones, 80% to 85% of them seen once, and the ten largest clones take approximately 5%. V was trimmed by 1 base and J by 10 bases, leaving 17 bases between them. The CDR3 has 15 residues. Germline CDR1 reads LGHNA; CDR2 reads YNFKEQ. A word on this clone: Its antigen is undetermined.

This sample comprised CD4+ or CD8+ T cells sorted from blood, obtained in a trial of the OX40 agonist ivuxolimab. V is TRBV4-2 and J is TRBJ2-1; tentatively, D is TRBD2 (6 bases). The receptor was derived from an adult with an advanced solid tumor such as melanoma, head and neck, liver or kidney cancer. The CDR3 DNA follows: TGTGCCAGCAGCCAAGGGATGGGGCGGGACGACGAGCAGTTCTTC. Amino acid sequence: CASSQGMGRDDEQFF.